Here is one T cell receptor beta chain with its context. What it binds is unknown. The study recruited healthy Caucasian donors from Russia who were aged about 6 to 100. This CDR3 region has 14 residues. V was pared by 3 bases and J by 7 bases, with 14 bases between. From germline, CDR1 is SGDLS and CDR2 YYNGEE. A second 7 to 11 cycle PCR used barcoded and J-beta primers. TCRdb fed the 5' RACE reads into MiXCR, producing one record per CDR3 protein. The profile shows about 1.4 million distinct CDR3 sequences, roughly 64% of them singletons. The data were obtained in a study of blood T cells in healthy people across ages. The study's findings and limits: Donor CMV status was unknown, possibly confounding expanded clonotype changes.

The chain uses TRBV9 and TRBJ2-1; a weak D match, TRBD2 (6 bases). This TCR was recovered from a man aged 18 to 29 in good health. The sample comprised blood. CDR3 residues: CASSGDVGGNEQFF. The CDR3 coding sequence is TGTGCCAGCAGCGGCGACGTGGGGGGAAATGAGCAGTTCTTC.